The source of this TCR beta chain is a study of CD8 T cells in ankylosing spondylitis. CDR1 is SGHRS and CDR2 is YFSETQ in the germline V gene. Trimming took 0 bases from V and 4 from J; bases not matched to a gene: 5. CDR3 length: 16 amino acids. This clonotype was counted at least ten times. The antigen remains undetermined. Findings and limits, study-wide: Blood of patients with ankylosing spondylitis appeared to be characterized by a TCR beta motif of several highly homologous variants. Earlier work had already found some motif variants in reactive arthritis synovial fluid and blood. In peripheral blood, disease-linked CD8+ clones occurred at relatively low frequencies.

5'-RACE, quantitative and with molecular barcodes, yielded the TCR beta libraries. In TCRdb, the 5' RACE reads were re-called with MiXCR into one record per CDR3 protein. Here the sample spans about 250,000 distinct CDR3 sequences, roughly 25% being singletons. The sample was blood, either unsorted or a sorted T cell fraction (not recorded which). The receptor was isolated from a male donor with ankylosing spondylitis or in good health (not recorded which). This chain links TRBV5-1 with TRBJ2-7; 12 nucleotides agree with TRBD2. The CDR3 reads CASSLGGLAGMYEQYF. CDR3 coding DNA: TGCGCCAGCAGCTTGGGAGGACTAGCGGGGATGTACGAGCAGTACTTC.